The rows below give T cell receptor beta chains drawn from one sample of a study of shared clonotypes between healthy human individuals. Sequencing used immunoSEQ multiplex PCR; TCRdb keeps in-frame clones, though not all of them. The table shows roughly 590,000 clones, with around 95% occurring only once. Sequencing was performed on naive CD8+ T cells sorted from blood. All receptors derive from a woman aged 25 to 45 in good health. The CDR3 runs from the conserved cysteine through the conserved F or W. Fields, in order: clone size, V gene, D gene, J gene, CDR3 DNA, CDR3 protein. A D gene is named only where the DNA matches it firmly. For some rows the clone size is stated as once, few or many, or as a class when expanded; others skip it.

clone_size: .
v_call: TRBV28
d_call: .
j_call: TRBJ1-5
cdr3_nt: TGTGCCAGCAGGCCTACGGGGACGGGCTATCAGCCCCAGCATTTT
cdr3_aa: CASRPTGTGYQPQHF

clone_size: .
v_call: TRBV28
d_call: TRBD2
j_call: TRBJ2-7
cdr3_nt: TGTGCCAGCAGTTTTGCCAGCGGGAGCGAGCAGTACTTC
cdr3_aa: CASSFASGSEQYF

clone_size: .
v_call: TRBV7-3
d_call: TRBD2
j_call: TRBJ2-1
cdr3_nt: TGTGCCAGCAGCTTAAGGCCCCGGTTTAGCGGGAGCCTGTACAATGAGCAGTTCTTC
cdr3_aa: CASSLRPRFSGSLYNEQFF

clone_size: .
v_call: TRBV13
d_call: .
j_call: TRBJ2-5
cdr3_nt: TGTGCCAGCAGCTTACAGGCGACTTGGTACCAAGAGACCCAGTACTTC
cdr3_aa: CASSLQATWYQETQYF

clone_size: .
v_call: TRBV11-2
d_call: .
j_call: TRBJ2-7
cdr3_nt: TGTGCCAGCAGCTTAGTAGCGGCCACACCCACCTACGAGCAGTACTTC
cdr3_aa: CASSLVAATPTYEQYF

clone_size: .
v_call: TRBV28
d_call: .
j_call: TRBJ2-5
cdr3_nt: TGTGCCAGCAGTTTATATATGGACAGCCAAGAGACCCAGTACTTC
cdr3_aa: CASSLYMDSQETQYF

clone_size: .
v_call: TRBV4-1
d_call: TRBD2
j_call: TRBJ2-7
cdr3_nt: TGCGCCAGCAGCCAGGGACTAGTTGTTACCTACGAGCAGTACTTC
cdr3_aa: CASSQGLVVTYEQYF

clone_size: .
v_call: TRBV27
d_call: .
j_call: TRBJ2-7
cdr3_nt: TGTGCCAGCAGTCTCCTGGGTCAGAGCTCCTACGAGCAGTACTTC
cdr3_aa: CASSLLGQSSYEQYF

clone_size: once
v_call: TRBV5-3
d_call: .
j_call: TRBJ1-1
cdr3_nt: TGTGCCAGAAGCTTGGTACCGGGACCCATGAACACTGAAGCTTTCTTT
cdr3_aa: CARSLVPGPMNTEAFF

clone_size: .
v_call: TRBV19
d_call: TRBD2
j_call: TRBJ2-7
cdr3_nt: TGTGCCAGTAGCCCGGGACTAGCGGGAGATGAGTACTTC
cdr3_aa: CASSPGLAGDEYF

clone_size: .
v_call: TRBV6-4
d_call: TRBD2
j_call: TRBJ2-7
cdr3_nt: TGTGCCAGCAGTGCCCTAGCGGGAGTTTCCGAGCAGTACTTC
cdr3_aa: CASSALAGVSEQYF

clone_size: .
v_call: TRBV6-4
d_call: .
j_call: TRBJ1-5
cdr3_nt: TGTGCCAGCAGTGAGTATCCCTCCGCGGAGCCCCAGCATTTT
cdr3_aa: CASSEYPSAEPQHF

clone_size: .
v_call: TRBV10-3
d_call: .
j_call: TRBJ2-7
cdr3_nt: TGTGCCATCAGTGAGCTTCGGTCGGACGAGCAGTACTTC
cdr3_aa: CAISELRSDEQYF

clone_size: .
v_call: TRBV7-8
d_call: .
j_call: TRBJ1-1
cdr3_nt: TGTGCCAGCAGCTTAGGCGGCGGGTACACTGAAGCTTTCTTT
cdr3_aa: CASSLGGGYTEAFF

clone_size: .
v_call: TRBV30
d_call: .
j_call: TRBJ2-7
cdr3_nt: TGTGCCTGGAGTGTAGGAACAACAGGTTACTACGAGCAGTACTTC
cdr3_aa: CAWSVGTTGYYEQYF

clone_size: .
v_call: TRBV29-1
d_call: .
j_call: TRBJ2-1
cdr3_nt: TGCAGCGTTGTGGGCAGGGTAACCTACAATGAGCAGTTCTTC
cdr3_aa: CSVVGRVTYNEQFF

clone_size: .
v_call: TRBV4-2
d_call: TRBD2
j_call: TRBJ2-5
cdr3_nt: TGTGCCAGCAGCCAAGAGGCTACGCTAGCGGGAGAGATCCAAGAGACCCAGTACTTC
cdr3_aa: CASSQEATLAGEIQETQYF

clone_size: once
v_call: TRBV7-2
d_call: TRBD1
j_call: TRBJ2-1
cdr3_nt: TGTGCCAGCAGCTTAGGAAAGGGACAGGGGATACACAATGAGCAGTTCTTC
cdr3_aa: CASSLGKGQGIHNEQFF

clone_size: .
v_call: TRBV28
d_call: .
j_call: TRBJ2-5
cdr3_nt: TGTGCCAGCCGAGCCGCGGCACAGGAGACCCAGTACTTC
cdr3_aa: CASRAAAQETQYF

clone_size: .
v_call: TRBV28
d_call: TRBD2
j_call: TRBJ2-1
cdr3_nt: TGTGCCAGCAAGACTAGCGGAGACCACAATGAGCAGTTCTTC
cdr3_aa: CASKTSGDHNEQFF

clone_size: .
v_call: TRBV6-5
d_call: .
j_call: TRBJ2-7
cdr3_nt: TGTGCCAGCAGTAAGGACCGCATCCCGGACTACGAGCAGTACTTC
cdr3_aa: CASSKDRIPDYEQYF

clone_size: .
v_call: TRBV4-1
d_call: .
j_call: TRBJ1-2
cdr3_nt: TGCGCCAGCAGCCAAGAAGAGCGTCGGCAGATCTATGGCTACACCTTC
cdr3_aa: CASSQEERRQIYGYTF

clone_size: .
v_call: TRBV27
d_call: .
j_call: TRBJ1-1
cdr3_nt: TGTGCCAGCAGTTTAGTTCTGGCGGGGGGCATGGCTGAAGCTTTCTTT
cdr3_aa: CASSLVLAGGMAEAFF

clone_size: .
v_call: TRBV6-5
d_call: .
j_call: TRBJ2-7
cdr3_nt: TGTGCCAGCAGTTCCTACAGGGTTGAGTCTCTCTGGCAGTACTTC
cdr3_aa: CASSSYRVESLWQYF

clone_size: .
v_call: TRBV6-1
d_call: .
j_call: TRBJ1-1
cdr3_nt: TGTGCCAGCAGTGAATGGAGTGTGAACACTGAAGCTTTCTTT
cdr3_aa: CASSEWSVNTEAFF

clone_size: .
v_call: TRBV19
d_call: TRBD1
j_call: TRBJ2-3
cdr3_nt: TGTGCCAGTAAAGGGGATACAGACAGGGTAGGTCGAGATACGCAGTATTTT
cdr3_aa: CASKGDTDRVGRDTQYF

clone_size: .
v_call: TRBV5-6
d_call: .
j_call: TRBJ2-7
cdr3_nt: TGTGCCAGCAGCGCTACAGGGAATCGGGAGCAGTACTTC
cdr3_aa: CASSATGNREQYF

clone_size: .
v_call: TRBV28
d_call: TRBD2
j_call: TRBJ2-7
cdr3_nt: TGTGCCAGCAGTTCATCCGGACTAGTTTACGAGCAGTACTTC
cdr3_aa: CASSSSGLVYEQYF

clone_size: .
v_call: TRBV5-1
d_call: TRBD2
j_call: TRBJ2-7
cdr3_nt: TGCGCCAGCAGCCCGAGACTAGCGAAAAGCTCCTACGAGCAGTACTTC
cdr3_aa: CASSPRLAKSSYEQYF

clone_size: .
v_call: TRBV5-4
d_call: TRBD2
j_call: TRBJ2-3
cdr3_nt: TGTGCCAGCAGCTGGGCTAGCGGGAGTTCAGATACGCAGTATTTT
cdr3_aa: CASSWASGSSDTQYF

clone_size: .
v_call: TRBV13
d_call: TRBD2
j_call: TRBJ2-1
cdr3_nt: TGTGCCAGCAGCTCTTCTTTGCGGGAGAATGAGCAGTTCTTC
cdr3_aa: CASSSSLRENEQFF

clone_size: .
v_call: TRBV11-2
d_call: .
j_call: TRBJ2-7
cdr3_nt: TGTGCCAGCAGCTTAGACACGACGCTCGGAGGGTTCTACGAGCAGTACTTC
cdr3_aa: CASSLDTTLGGFYEQYF